Each of the 23 T cell receptor beta chains below was sequenced from the same sample in a study of T cell responses to AZD1222 COVID-19 vaccine. TCRdb's copy holds only in-frame clones and misses some; the assay was immunoSEQ multiplex PCR. The repertoire holds around 100,000 clones, with approximately 91% as singletons. The sequencing used peripheral blood, collected on day 0 of AZD1222 vaccination. The source of these receptors is an adult in good health.

This chain uses TRBV12-5 with TRBJ2-3; 10 nucleotides line up with TRBD2. CDR3 size: 16 residues. CDR1 is LGHNT and CDR2 is FRNRAP in the germline V gene. With V trimmed by 1 base and J by 3 bases, 4 bases remained unmatched. The CDR3 DNA reads as TGTGCTAGTGGTTTGGGAGCGGGGGGGCGGACAGATACGCAGTATTTT. Translation: CASGLGAGGRTDTQYF. Variable domain in full (rest from reference TRBV12-5 and TRBJ2-3): DARVTQTPRHKVTEMGQEVTMRCQPILGHNTVFWYRQTMMQGLELLAYFRNRAPLDDSGMPKDRFSAEMPDATLATLKIQPSEPRDSAVYFCASGLGAGGRTDTQYFGPGTRLTVL.

CDR3 sequence: CASSDPGRDYGYTF. DNA of the CDR3: TGTGCCAGCAGTGACCCCGGCAGGGACTATGGCTACACCTTC. The chain combines TRBV25-1 with TRBJ1-2; the D gene is possibly TRBD1 (5 bases). Trimming left V 3 bases short and J 3 bases short, with 11 bases between. Looked up from germline, CDR1 is MGHDK and CDR2 is SYGVNS. The CDR3 runs 14 residues.

This clone appeared once. The V gene is TRBV4-1, the J gene TRBJ2-1; 8 nucleotides line up with TRBD1. The germline V gene encodes CDR1 MGHRA and CDR2 YSYEKL. The CDR3 runs to 15 residues. Germline trimming cut 1 base from V and 8 bases from J; bases unmatched to any gene: 7. DNA of the CDR3: TGCGCCAGCAGCCAAGCGGACAGGGATTTCCATGAGCAGTTCTTC. This encodes CASSQADRDFHEQFF.

This clone was seen a few times. V usage is TRBV18 and J usage is TRBJ1-2; maybe TRBD1 (6 bases). The germline CDR1 and CDR2 sequences are KGHSH and LQKENI. The CDR3 consists of 14 residues. Deletions cut 0 bases from V and 4 bases from J, with 9 bases between. CDR3 protein: CASSPPWGAYGYTF. The CDR3 DNA is TGTGCCAGCTCACCACCATGGGGGGCCTATGGCTACACCTTC.

The chain combines TRBV29-1 with TRBJ1-2; 7 bases agree with TRBD1. Germline lookup yields CDR1 SQVTM and CDR2 ANQGSEA. V lost 4 bases to trimming and J lost 5 bases; unmatched junction nucleotides: 4. CDR3 length: 12 residues. In DNA form, the CDR3 reads TGCAGCGTTGGGGACAGAGAGTATGGCTACACCTTC. Amino acid sequence: CSVGDREYGYTF.

On this clone: The identical CDR3 is also encoded by other nucleotide sequences in the sample. J is TRBJ1-5 and V is TRBV13; possibly TRBD1 for D (6 bases). The V end was cut by 3 bases, the J end by 0 bases, with 9 bases between. Germline V lookup: CDR1 PRHDT, CDR2 FYEKMQ (reference sequence). The CDR3 extends over 15 amino acids. The CDR3 is CASSLGHSSNQPQHF. The CDR3 DNA reads as TGTGCCAGCAGCTTGGGACACTCTAGCAATCAGCCCCAGCATTTT. The complete variable domain, with remaining parts taken from reference TRBV13 and TRBJ1-5, reads AAGVIQSPRHLIKEKRETATLKCYPIPRHDTVYWYQQGPGQDPQFLISFYEKMQSDKGSIPDRFSAQQFSDYHSELNMSSLELGDSALYFCASSLGHSSNQPQHFGDGTRLSIL.

The chain couples TRBV5-1 to TRBJ1-1; D ambiguous. This CDR3 is built from 15 residues. CDR1 is SGHRS and CDR2 is YFSETQ in the germline V gene. V lost 4 bases and J 0 bases, leaving 13 bases between the germline ends. The CDR3 nucleotides are TGCGCCAGCAGCCTCAGGCCACAGATGAACACTGAAGCTTTCTTT. This translates into CASSLRPQMNTEAFF.

This clone was counted a single time. This rearrangement joins TRBV4-1 to TRBJ2-7; D tentatively fits TRBD1 or TRBD2 (5 bases each). The germline V gene encodes CDR1 MGHRA and CDR2 YSYEKL. This CDR3 contains 15 residues. Trimming took off 0 bases at V and 3 bases at J, with 12 bases between the two ends. The CDR3 coding sequence is TGCGCCAGCAGCCAAGAAAGCTGGGGGAGCTACGAGCAGTACTTC. Protein: CASSQESWGSYEQYF.

The V gene is TRBV7-8, the J gene TRBJ2-5; the match to TRBD2 covers 9 bases. Trimming took 5 bases from V and 5 from J; bases not matched to a gene: 12. This CDR3 region has 16 residues. The germline CDR1 and CDR2 sequences are SGHVS and FQNEAQ. CDR3 in DNA: TGTGCCAGCAGCGAACAGGGGACTAGCTTCATCGAGACCCAGTACTTC. Protein: CASSEQGTSFIETQYF. The whole variable domain, filled in from reference TRBV7-8 and TRBJ2-5, reads GAGVSQSPRYKVAKRGQDVALRCDPISGHVSLFWYQQALGQGPEFLTYFQNEAQLDKSGLPSDRFFAERPEGSVSTLKIQRTQQEDSAVYLCASSEQGTSFIETQYFGPGTRLLVL.

The gene calls are TRBV9 and TRBJ1-2; 7 nucleotides line up with TRBD1. The CDR3 is 15 amino acids. Per the germline V gene, CDR1 is SGDLS and CDR2 is YYNGEE. The V segment lost 0 bases and the J segment 7 bases; nucleotides outside the gene matches: 9. The CDR3 nucleotides are TGTGCCAGCAGCGTAGAGGAGGGGGCGCGGGCTGGCTACACCTTC. Protein sequence: CASSVEEGARAGYTF.

The chain combines TRBV7-8 with TRBJ1-5; TRBD1 matches 8 bases. The CDR3 has 16 amino acids. With 5 bases clipped from V and 3 bases from J, the junction kept 9 bases outside the gene matches. Looked up from germline, CDR1 is SGHVS and CDR2 is FQNEAQ. CDR3 amino acids: CASSPETGENNQPQHF. CDR3 bases: TGTGCCAGCAGCCCCGAGACAGGGGAAAACAATCAGCCCCAGCATTTT. Supplemented by reference TRBV7-8 and TRBJ1-5, the full variable domain reads GAGVSQSPRYKVAKRGQDVALRCDPISGHVSLFWYQQALGQGPEFLTYFQNEAQLDKSGLPSDRFFAERPEGSVSTLKIQRTQQEDSAVYLCASSPETGENNQPQHFGDGTRLSIL.

The V call is TRBV19, the J call TRBJ1-5, with D unresolved. CDR1 is LNHDA and CDR2 is SQIVND in the germline V gene (reference sequence). Trimming stripped 0 bases from V and 6 bases from J, with 12 bases between. The CDR3 loop spans 15 amino acids. The CDR3 is CASSIDTRMGQPQHF. The CDR3 coding sequence is TGTGCCAGTAGTATAGACACCCGCATGGGTCAGCCCCAGCATTTT.

J is TRBJ1-1 and V is TRBV27; 7 bases agree with TRBD1. The CDR3 is 13 amino acids. Germline V lookup: CDR1 MNHEY, CDR2 SMNVEV (reference sequence). V lost 2 bases to trimming and J lost 4 bases; unmatched junction nucleotides: 1. The CDR3 reads CASSLQGGTEAFF. The CDR3 bases are TGTGCCAGCAGTTTACAGGGGGGCACTGAAGCTTTCTTT.

The chain couples TRBV5-1 to TRBJ1-4; 9 nucleotides line up with TRBD1. CDR1 and CDR2 (germline): SGHRS, YFSETQ. CDR3 length: 17 residues. V lost 3 bases, J lost 4 bases, and 10 bases stayed unmatched. The CDR3 is CASSYGRGTGNNEKLFF. DNA of the CDR3: TGCGCCAGCAGCTATGGACGGGGGACAGGGAATAATGAAAAACTGTTTTTT.

This chain uses TRBV15 with TRBJ2-3; D possibly uses TRBD1 or TRBD2 (7 bases each). With 5 bases removed from V and 2 bases from J, the gap between germline ends came to 20 bases. The CDR3 is made up of 17 amino acids. The germline V gene encodes CDR1 LNHNV and CDR2 YYDKDF (reference sequence). CDR3 loop: CATSGGDRASFTDTQYF. In DNA form, the CDR3 reads TGTGCCACCAGCGGGGGGGACAGAGCGTCCTTCACAGATACGCAGTATTTT.

This clone was found once. The chain links TRBV4-2 to TRBJ1-1, with TRBD1 matching 7 bases. Germline V gene lookup returns CDR1 LGHNA and CDR2 YNFKEQ. The CDR3 runs 15 residues. V lost 1 base and J lost 1; bases outside the gene matches: 3. CDR3 nucleotide sequence: TGTGCCAGCAGCCAAGGGCCAGGGGGGAACACTGAAGCTTTCTTT. Its translation is CASSQGPGGNTEAFF.

By proportion, this clone is medium-sized (0.01 to 0.1%). The V and J genes are TRBV19 and TRBJ1-5; the D is unclear. Germline V CDR1 and CDR2: LNHDA, SQIVND (reference sequence). The CDR3 extends over 15 amino acids. V was pared by 6 bases and J by 6 bases, with 18 bases between. CDR3 sequence: CASRPTQDYGQPQHF. The CDR3 region has the DNA TGTGCCAGTAGACCAACGCAGGATTACGGTCAGCCCCAGCATTTT.

The gene calls are TRBV5-6 and TRBJ1-4; D gene ambiguous. CDR1 and CDR2 (germline): SGHDT, YYEEEE. Trimming shortened V by 4 bases and J by 1 base, and 11 bases separated the two germline ends. This CDR3 contains 15 residues. The CDR3 nucleotides read TGTGCCAGCAGCGCCTTGGGCGGAACTAATGAAAAACTGTTTTTT. As protein: CASSALGGTNEKLFF.

The CDR3 region has the DNA TGTGCCAGCTCACCAGAGCCCTCGAACACTGAAGCTTTCTTT. It translates to CASSPEPSNTEAFF. The chain employs TRBV18 and TRBJ1-1, with no clear D. The CDR3 has 14 residues. V lost 2 bases to trimming and J lost 1 base, with 8 bases between them. Germline V gives CDR1 KGHSH, CDR2 LQKENI. The full variable domain, in which reference TRBV18 and TRBJ1-1 provide the parts outside the CDR3, is NAGVMQNPRHLVRRRGQEARLRCSPMKGHSHVYWYRQLPEEGLKFMVYLQKENIIDESGMPKERFSAEFPKEGPSILRIQQVVRGDSAAYFCASSPEPSNTEAFFGQGTRLTVV.

V usage is TRBV14 and J usage is TRBJ1-2; 8 bases are shared with TRBD1. The CDR3 length is 13 residues. The V and J ends lost 4 bases and 7 bases, in that order; junction bases with no gene match: 5. Germline V gene data show CDR1 as SGHDN and CDR2 as FVKESK. Here the CDR3 DNA reads TGTGCCAGCAGCCCCAGGGGGCACAGTGGCTACACCTTC. Its protein product is CASSPRGHSGYTF.

This chain connects TRBV11-2 to TRBJ1-2, with 7 nucleotides matching TRBD1. Germline loops: CDR1 SGHAT, CDR2 FQNNGV. The CDR3 is made up of 14 amino acids. V lost 5 bases and J lost 3; bases outside the gene matches: 6. The CDR3 sequence: CASSTGDRYYGYTF. In nucleotides, the CDR3 is TGTGCCAGCAGCACAGGGGACAGATACTATGGCTACACCTTC.

The chain employs TRBV5-1 and TRBJ1-1; D is perhaps TRBD1 (5 bases). Germline V gene lookup returns CDR1 SGHRS and CDR2 YFSETQ. Trimming pared 4 bases from V and 5 bases from J, leaving 12 bases between. The CDR3 length is 13 residues. The CDR3 here is CASSRIEGTEAFF. DNA for the CDR3: TGCGCCAGCAGCCGAATAGAGGGGACTGAAGCTTTCTTT.

This chain uses TRBV12-1 with TRBJ1-2; the table's D call, TRBD1, was not checked against the DNA. TRBV12-1 is classified as a pseudogene. The CDR3 runs to 16 residues. CDR3 region: CASSHHRTGRVYGYTF. The CDR3 nucleotides read TGTGCCAGCAGCCACCATCGGACAGGGAGAGTCTATGGCTACACCTTC.